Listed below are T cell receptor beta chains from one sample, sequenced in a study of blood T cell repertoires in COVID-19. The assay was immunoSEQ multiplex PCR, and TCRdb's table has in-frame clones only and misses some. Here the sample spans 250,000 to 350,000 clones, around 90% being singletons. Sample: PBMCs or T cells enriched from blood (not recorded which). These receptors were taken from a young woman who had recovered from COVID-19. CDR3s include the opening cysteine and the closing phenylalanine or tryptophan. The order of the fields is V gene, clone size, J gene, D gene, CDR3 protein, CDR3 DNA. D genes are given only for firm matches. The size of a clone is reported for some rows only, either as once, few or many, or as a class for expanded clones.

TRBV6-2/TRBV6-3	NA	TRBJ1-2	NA	CASTPLSLNSNYGYTF	TGTGCCAGCACCCCCCTTTCGCTGAACTCTAACTATGGCTACACCTTC
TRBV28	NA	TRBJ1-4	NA	CASSGSTATNEKLFF	TGTGCCAGCAGTGGATCGACAGCTACTAATGAAAAACTGTTTTTT
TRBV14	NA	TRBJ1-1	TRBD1	CASRSDREGTEAFF	TGTGCCAGCAGGTCCGACAGGGAAGGAACTGAAGCTTTCTTT
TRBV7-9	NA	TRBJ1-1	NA	CASNPGLQGGAFF	TGTGCCAGCAACCCCGGACTCCAGGGAGGAGCTTTCTTT
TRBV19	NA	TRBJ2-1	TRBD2	CATTGGRAYNEQFF	TGTGCGACGACGGGGGGGAGGGCCTACAATGAGCAGTTCTTC
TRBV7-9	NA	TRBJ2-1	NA	CASSLVPAGSSYNEQFF	TGTGCCAGCAGCTTAGTCCCGGCAGGGTCCTCCTACAATGAGCAGTTCTTC
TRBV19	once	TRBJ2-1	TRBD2	CASALSSGSSYNEQFF	TGTGCCAGCGCCCTCTCTAGCGGGAGCTCCTACAATGAGCAGTTCTTC
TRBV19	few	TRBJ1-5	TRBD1	CASKRGQINQPQHF	TGTGCCAGTAAGAGGGGACAGATCAATCAGCCCCAGCATTTT
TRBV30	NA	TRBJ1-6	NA	CAWSIRRGSPLHF	TGTGCCTGGAGTATTCGAAGGGGATCACCCCTCCACTTT
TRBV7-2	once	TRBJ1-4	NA	CASSFTQVNEKLFF	TGTGCCAGCAGCTTTACACAGGTTAATGAAAAACTGTTTTTT
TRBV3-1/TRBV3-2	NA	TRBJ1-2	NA	CASSSLQGGSYGYTF	TGTGCCAGCAGCTCCCTTCAGGGTGGGTCCTATGGCTACACCTTC
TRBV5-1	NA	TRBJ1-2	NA	CASSLSRTTDGYTF	TGCGCCAGCAGCTTAAGTAGGACAACGGATGGCTACACCTTC
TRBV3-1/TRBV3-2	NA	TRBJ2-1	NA	CASSQVPRSPYNEQFF	TGTGCCAGCAGCCAAGTCCCCCGGTCCCCCTACAATGAGCAGTTCTTC
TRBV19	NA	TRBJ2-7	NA	CASARGDPRSYEQYF	TGTGCCAGCGCCAGGGGGGATCCTAGATCCTACGAGCAGTACTTC
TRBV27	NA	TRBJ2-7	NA	CASSLSRDRPSYEQYF	TGTGCCAGCAGTTTATCGCGGGACAGACCTAGCTACGAGCAGTACTTC
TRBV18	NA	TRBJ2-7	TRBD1	CASSPIWTGDSYEQYF	TGTGCCAGCTCACCAATTTGGACAGGGGACTCCTACGAGCAGTACTTC
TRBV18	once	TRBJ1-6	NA	CASSPRRTGGSQNSPLHF	TGTGCCAGCTCACCACGTCGCACAGGCGGCTCTCAGAATTCACCCCTCCACTTT
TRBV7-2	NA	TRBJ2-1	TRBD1	CASSFILRGQVYEQFF	TGTGCCAGCAGCTTCATTCTCCGGGGACAGGTTTATGAGCAGTTCTTC
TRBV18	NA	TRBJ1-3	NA	CASSPKGNTIYF	TGTGCCAGCTCACCAAAGGGGAACACCATATATTTT
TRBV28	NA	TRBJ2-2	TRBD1	CASSSWDRGRSTGELFF	TGTGCCAGCAGTTCCTGGGACAGGGGTCGTTCCACCGGGGAGCTGTTTTTT
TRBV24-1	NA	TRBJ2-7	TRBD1	CATSGTGGAAYEQYF	TGTGCCACCAGTGGGACAGGGGGCGCAGCGTACGAGCAGTACTTC
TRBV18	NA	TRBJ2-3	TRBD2	CASSLQRGLLSTDTQYF	TGTGCCAGCTCACTCCAGAGGGGACTACTTAGCACAGATACGCAGTATTTT
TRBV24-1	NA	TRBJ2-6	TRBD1	CATSEPGTAGANVLTF	TGTGCCACCAGTGAACCTGGGACAGCCGGGGCCAACGTCCTGACTTTC
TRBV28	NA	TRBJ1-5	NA	CASSLAGQNNQPQHF	TGTGCCAGCAGTTTGGCCGGACAGAACAATCAGCCCCAGCATTTT
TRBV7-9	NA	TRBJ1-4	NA	CASSLGGANEKLFF	TGTGCCAGCAGCTTAGGGGGGGCTAATGAAAAACTGTTTTTT
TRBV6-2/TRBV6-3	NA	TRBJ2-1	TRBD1	CASSSTGGLDEQFF	TGTGCCAGCAGTTCGACAGGGGGGTTGGATGAGCAGTTCTTC
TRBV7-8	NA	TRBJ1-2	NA	CASSPGTGYGYTF	TGTGCCAGCAGCCCAGGGACTGGCTATGGCTACACCTTC
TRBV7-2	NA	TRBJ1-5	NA	CASSTYRYSNQPQHF	TGTGCCAGCAGCACATACAGATATAGCAATCAGCCCCAGCATTTT
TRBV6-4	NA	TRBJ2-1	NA	CASSDRVGDNEQFF	TGTGCCAGCAGTGATAGGGTAGGGGACAATGAGCAGTTCTTC
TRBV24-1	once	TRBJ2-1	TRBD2	CATSAETSGRANEQFF	TGTGCCACCAGTGCCGAGACTAGCGGGAGGGCCAATGAGCAGTTCTTC
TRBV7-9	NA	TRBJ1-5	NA	CASSLEGQPQHF	TGTGCCAGCAGCTTAGAGGGGCAGCCCCAGCATTTT
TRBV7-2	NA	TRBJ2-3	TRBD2	CASSIAGTRNPTDTQYF	TGTGCCAGCAGCATCGCCGGGACTAGAAACCCCACAGATACGCAGTATTTT
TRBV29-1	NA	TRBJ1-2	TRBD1	CSVAVTGDYGYTF	TGCAGCGTTGCCGTGACAGGGGACTATGGCTACACCTTC
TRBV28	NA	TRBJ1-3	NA	CASSLWLSGNTIYF	TGTGCCAGCAGTTTGTGGCTCTCTGGAAACACCATATATTTT
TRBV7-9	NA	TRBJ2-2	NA	CASSPTAGVAGELFF	TGTGCCAGCAGCCCCACGGCAGGGGTGGCCGGGGAGCTGTTTTTT